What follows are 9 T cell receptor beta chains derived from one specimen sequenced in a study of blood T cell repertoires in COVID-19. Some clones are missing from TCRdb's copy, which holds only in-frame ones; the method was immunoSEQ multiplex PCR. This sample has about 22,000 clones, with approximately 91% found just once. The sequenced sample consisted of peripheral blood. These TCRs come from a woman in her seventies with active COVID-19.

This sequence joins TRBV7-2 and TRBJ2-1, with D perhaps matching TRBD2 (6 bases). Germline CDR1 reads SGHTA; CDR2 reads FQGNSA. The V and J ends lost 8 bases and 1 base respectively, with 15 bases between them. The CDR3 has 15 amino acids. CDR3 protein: CASSRRRGSYNEQFF. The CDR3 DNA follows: TGTGCCAGCTCTAGGCGGCGGGGTTCCTACAATGAGCAGTTCTTC.

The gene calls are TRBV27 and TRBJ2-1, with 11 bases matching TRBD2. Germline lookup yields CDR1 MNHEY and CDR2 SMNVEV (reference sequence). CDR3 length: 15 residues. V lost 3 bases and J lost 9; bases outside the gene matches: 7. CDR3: CASSLSASGRSEQFF. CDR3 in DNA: TGTGCCAGCAGTTTGTCGGCTAGCGGGAGGTCTGAGCAGTTCTTC.

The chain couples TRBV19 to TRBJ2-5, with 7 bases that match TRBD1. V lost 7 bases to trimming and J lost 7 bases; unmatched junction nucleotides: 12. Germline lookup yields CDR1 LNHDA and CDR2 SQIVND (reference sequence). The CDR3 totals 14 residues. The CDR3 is CASTRGQDGGTQYF. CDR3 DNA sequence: TGTGCCAGTACCCGAGGACAGGACGGAGGGACCCAGTACTTC.

The CDR3 protein is CASSRQGNNNSPLHF. The CDR3 nucleotides read TGTGCCAGCAGCCGACAGGGTAATAATAATTCACCCCTCCACTTT. The rearrangement uses TRBV3-1 (or the pseudogene TRBV3-2) and TRBJ1-6, with 7 bases identical to TRBD1. This CDR3 has 15 amino acids. The germline gives CDR1 LGHDT, CDR2 YNNKEL (reference sequence). J was trimmed by 5 bases and V by 4 bases; bases with no gene match: 5.

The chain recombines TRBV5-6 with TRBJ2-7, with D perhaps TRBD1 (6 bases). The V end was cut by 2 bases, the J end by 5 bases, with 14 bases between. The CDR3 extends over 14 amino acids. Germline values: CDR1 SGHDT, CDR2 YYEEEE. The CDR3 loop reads CASSLYRAFHEQYF. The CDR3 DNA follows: TGTGCCAGCAGCTTATACAGGGCGTTCCACGAGCAGTACTTC.

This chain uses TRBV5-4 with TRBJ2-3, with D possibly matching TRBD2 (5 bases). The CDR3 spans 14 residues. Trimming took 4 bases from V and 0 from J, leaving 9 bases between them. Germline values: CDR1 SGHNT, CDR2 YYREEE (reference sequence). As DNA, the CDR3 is TGTGCCAGCAGCCACAGACTAAGCACAGATACGCAGTATTTT. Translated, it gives CASSHRLSTDTQYF.

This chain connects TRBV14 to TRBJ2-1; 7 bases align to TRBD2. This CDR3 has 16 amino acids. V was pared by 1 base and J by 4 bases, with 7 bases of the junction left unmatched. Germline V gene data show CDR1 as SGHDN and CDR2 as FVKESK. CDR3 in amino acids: CASSQGAGERYNEQFF. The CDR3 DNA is TGTGCCAGCAGCCAAGGGGCGGGAGAGAGGTACAATGAGCAGTTCTTC.

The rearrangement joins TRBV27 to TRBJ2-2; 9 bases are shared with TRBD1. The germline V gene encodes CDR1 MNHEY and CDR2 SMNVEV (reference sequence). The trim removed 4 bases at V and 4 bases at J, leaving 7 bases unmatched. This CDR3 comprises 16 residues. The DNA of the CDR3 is TGTGCCAGCAGTTCGGCCCCGGGACAGGGCACCGGGGAGCTGTTTTTT. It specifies CASSSAPGQGTGELFF.

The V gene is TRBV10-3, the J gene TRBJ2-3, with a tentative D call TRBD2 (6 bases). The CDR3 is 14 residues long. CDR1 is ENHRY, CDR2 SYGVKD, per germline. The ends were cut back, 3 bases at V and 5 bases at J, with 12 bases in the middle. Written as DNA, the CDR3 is TGTGCCATCAGTGATGGGGGACTCGGAGATACGCAGTATTTT. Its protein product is CAISDGGLGDTQYF.